The 15 T cell receptor beta chains below all came from one sample that was sequenced in a study of blood T cell repertoires in COVID-19. Sequenced by immunoSEQ multiplex PCR; TCRdb stores in-frame clones only, minus some. The sample records hundreds of thousands of clones, approximately 84% being singletons. Sequences were obtained from peripheral blood. The receptors shown here come from a woman aged 80 or older with acute or convalescent COVID-19.

This chain connects TRBV5-4 to TRBJ1-2; weak D call: TRBD1 (5 bases). Between the trimmed V and J ends, which lost 4 bases and 0 bases, there was a span of 10 bases. This CDR3 comprises 14 residues. From germline, CDR1 is SGHNT and CDR2 YYREEE (reference sequence). In DNA, the CDR3 is TGTGCCAGCAGCCGTGTAGGGGCTAACTATGGCTACACCTTC. It codes for CASSRVGANYGYTF.

The rearrangement uses TRBV2 and TRBJ1-1; D remains unclear. Germline CDR1 is SNHLY and CDR2 is FYNNEI. The V and J ends lost 1 base and 11 bases respectively, with 8 bases between them. The CDR3 contains 11 residues. Here the CDR3 reads CASSEEGAAFF. CDR3 nucleotides: TGTGCCAGCAGTGAAGAGGGAGCGGCTTTCTTT.

The chain has TRBV5-6 and TRBJ2-1, with D perhaps TRBD2 (5 bases). Trimming shortened V by 5 bases and J by 6 bases, and 12 bases separated the two germline ends. The length of the CDR3 is 13 residues. Germline assignment: CDR1 SGHDT and CDR2 YYEEEE. The CDR3 DNA is TGTGCCAGCAGGCCACCTAGCTCCAATGAGCAGTTCTTC. Residues: CASRPPSSNEQFF. Together with reference TRBV5-6 and TRBJ2-1, the CDR3 gives the full variable domain: DAGVTQSPTHLIKTRGQQVTLRCSPKSGHDTVSWYQQALGQGPQFIFQYYEEEERQRGNFPDRFSGHQFPNYSSELNVNALLLGDSALYLCASRPPSSNEQFFGPGTRLTVL.

The rearrangement links TRBV7-2 to TRBJ2-2; TRBD2 is a possible D gene (7 bases). CDR1 and CDR2 from the germline V gene are SGHTA and FQGNSA. Trimming removed 4 bases at V and 4 bases at J, with 13 bases between. This CDR3 is built from 15 residues. The CDR3, as DNA: TGTGCCAGCAGCTCTTTTGGGGGGGCCACCGGGGAGCTGTTTTTT. It codes for CASSSFGGATGELFF.

The chain couples TRBV6-5 to TRBJ2-1, with TRBD2 as a possible D gene (5 bases). This CDR3 region has 15 residues. The V gene lost 4 bases and the J gene lost 0 bases, with 10 bases spanning the gap. Germline assignment: CDR1 MNHEY and CDR2 SVGAGI. CDR3 protein: CASSSVGSSYNEQFF. DNA for the CDR3: TGTGCCAGCAGTTCTGTGGGGAGCTCCTACAATGAGCAGTTCTTC.

The rearrangement joins TRBV5-1 to TRBJ2-1; 13 nucleotides line up with TRBD2. The CDR3 consists of 16 residues. V lost 2 bases and J lost 3; bases outside the gene matches: 2. Germline V lookup: CDR1 SGHRS, CDR2 YFSETQ. Here the CDR3 DNA reads TGCGCCAGCAGCTTCGGACTAGCGGGGGACTACAATGAGCAGTTCTTC. Encoded protein: CASSFGLAGDYNEQFF.

The chain combines TRBV7-3 with TRBJ2-1; 9 nucleotides align to TRBD1. CDR3 size: 16 residues. The ends lost 5 bases at V and 6 bases at J; junction bases unmatched: 11. The germline V gene has CDR1 SGHTA and CDR2 FQGTGA. CDR3 bases: TGTGCCAGCAGCCGAACAGGGGGCGGGGGCAGCAATGAGCAGTTCTTC. This encodes CASSRTGGGGSNEQFF. Complete variable domain (other parts from reference TRBV7-3 and TRBJ2-1): GAGVSQTPSNKVTEKGKYVELRCDPISGHTALYWYRQSLGQGPEFLIYFQGTGAADDSGLPNDRFFAVRPEGSVSTLKIQRTERGDSAVYLCASSRTGGGGSNEQFFGPGTRLTVL.

About this clone itself: This sample includes further DNA sequences coding for the same CDR3. This chain connects TRBV20-1 to TRBJ2-3; 8 positions match TRBD2. Germline assignment: CDR1 DFQATT and CDR2 SNEGSKA (reference sequence). V dropped 3 bases and J dropped 1; count of bases not matched to a gene: 3. The length of the CDR3 is 14 residues. CDR3 in amino acids: CSASRAGGTDTQYF. The CDR3 nucleotides are TGCAGTGCTAGTCGAGCGGGGGGCACAGATACGCAGTATTTT.

This chain joins TRBV5-1 and TRBJ2-1; possible D gene TRBD2, 5 bases. Germline CDR1 and CDR2: SGHRS and YFSETQ. The CDR3 extends over 16 amino acids. Trimming took off 4 bases at V and 7 bases at J, with 21 bases between the two ends. CDR3 sequence reads: CASSTNTGSGTNEQFF. In DNA form, the CDR3 reads TGCGCCAGCAGCACCAACACCGGTTCGGGAACAAATGAGCAGTTCTTC.

J is TRBJ1-2 and V is TRBV15, with D uncertain. The CDR3 is 14 residues long. Trimming took off 9 bases at V and 0 bases at J, with 14 bases between the two ends. Looked up from germline, CDR1 is LNHNV and CDR2 is YYDKDF (reference sequence). The CDR3 DNA sequence: TGTGCCACGGCCCGAGGCTGGTCTAACTATGGCTACACCTTC. This translates into CATARGWSNYGYTF.

This clone was seen more than once but under ten times. This chain links TRBV5-3 with TRBJ1-5; TRBD1 aligns across 7 bases. TRBV5-3 is given ORF status, its function remaining uncertain. The CDR3 totals 18 residues. V shed 2 bases, J shed 4 bases, and the junction held 15 bases outside the gene matches. CDR3: CARSFQGDFQPFNQPQHF. CDR3 nucleotides: TGTGCCAGAAGCTTCCAGGGGGATTTTCAACCCTTTAATCAGCCCCAGCATTTT.

In this sample, this clone turned up once. V and J are TRBV7-6 and TRBJ2-7; weak D call: TRBD2 (5 bases). Germline lookup yields CDR1 SGHVS and CDR2 FNYEAQ. V was shortened by 4 bases and J by 4 bases, with 8 bases between the two germline ends. This CDR3 is 12 amino acids long. The CDR3 nucleotides are TGTGCCAGCAGCTCCGAGGGATACGAGCAGTACTTC. Its translation is CASSSEGYEQYF.

This chain connects TRBV28 to TRBJ2-7; 7 bases are a match to TRBD1. The CDR3 extends over 14 amino acids. The V and J ends lost 7 bases and 2 bases, in that order; junction bases with no gene match: 8. CDR1 and CDR2 from the germline V gene are MDHEN and SYDVKM. CDR3 coding DNA: TGTGCCAGCACCACGACAGGGTGGGCCTACGAGCAGTACTTC. It codes for CASTTTGWAYEQYF.

About this clone: Different DNA sequences within this sample yield the same CDR3. The chain carries TRBV28 and TRBJ2-7; D possibly corresponds to TRBD1 (6 bases). The CDR3 has 14 residues. CDR1 MDHEN and CDR2 SYDVKM come from the germline V gene. V lost 6 bases to trimming and J lost 4 bases, with 16 bases between them. The CDR3 region is CASSLRGPPYEQYF. The DNA of the CDR3 is TGTGCCAGCAGCCTCAGGGGACCCCCTTACGAGCAGTACTTC.

The chain recombines TRBV5-1 with TRBJ2-5; the match to TRBD2 covers 9 bases. This CDR3 is built from 15 residues. The germline CDR1 and CDR2 sequences are SGHRS and YFSETQ. With V trimmed by 2 bases and J by 4 bases, 6 bases remained unmatched. The CDR3 DNA reads TGCGCCAGCAGCTTTTCTAGCGGGGCCGGAGAGACCCAGTACTTC. It codes for CASSFSSGAGETQYF.